The source of this TCR beta chain is a study of Graves' ophthalmopathy and Graves' hyperthyroidism. The study amplified TCR beta CDR3 regions using RNA transcripts. First-round RT-PCR with HTBI primers preceded a second-round multiplex PCR. Via MiXCR, TCRdb re-called the multiplex PCR reads, giving one row per CDR3 protein. The data contain hundreds of thousands of distinct CDR3 sequences, about two fifths of them singletons. This clonotype was recorded many times. In this cohort, patients with other autoimmune diseases, uncontrolled infections, pregnancy or lactation were excluded. This CDR3 region has 15 residues. CDR1 SGHNT and CDR2 YYREEE come from the germline V gene (reference sequence). The germline V and J ends were trimmed by 4 bases and 0 bases, with 11 bases remaining between them.

What was sequenced was peripheral blood. This chain uses TRBV5-4 with TRBJ1-3; D remains unclear. The clonotype comes from an adult man with Graves' ophthalmopathy. The DNA for the CDR3 is TGTGCCAGCAGCCCCGACTCCTACTCTGGAAACACCATATATTTT. This encodes CASSPDSYSGNTIYF. The full variable domain, its missing parts supplied by reference TRBV5-4 and TRBJ1-3, is ETGVTQSPTHLIKTRGQQVTLRCSSQSGHNTVSWYQQALGQGPQFIFQYYREEENGRGNFPPRFSGLQFPNYSSELNVNALELDDSALYLCASSPDSYSGNTIYFGEGSWLTVV.